One and the same sample provided the 25 T cell receptor beta chains below, sequenced in a study of T-cell reconstitution after alpha-beta-depleted transplantation in children. During its preparation, the TCRbeta library received unique molecular identifiers. Each CDR3 protein gets one entry after TCRdb re-called the PCR reads with MiXCR. The repertoire holds about 640,000 distinct CDR3 sequences, approximately 17% seen once, with 0.85% to 1.3% in the top ten. The specimen comprised PBMCs from the stem cell graft donor, sampled from the stem cell graft. All receptors come from a human donor who donated a stem cell graft to a child with acute myeloid leukemia.

The chain couples TRBV6-4 to TRBJ1-2, with TRBD1 matching over 8 bases. The V and J ends lost 4 bases and 4 bases, in that order; junction bases with no gene match: 8. The CDR3 contains 15 residues. Germline CDR1 and CDR2: MRHNA and SNTAGT. The CDR3 DNA reads TGTGCCAGCAGTGGACAGGGGTTGGAAGGCTATGGCTACACCTTC. Translating gives CASSGQGLEGYGYTF.

This clonotype was detected many times. This rearrangement joins TRBV20-1 to TRBJ2-5; 7 nucleotides agree with TRBD1. CDR1 DFQATT and CDR2 SNEGSKA come from the germline V gene (reference sequence). Trimming cost V 6 bases and J 2 bases; bases outside gene matches: 12. The CDR3 extends over 15 amino acids. The chain's CDR3 is CSAPGQAGLQETQYF. The CDR3 region has the DNA TGCAGTGCCCCTGGACAGGCTGGGCTACAAGAGACCCAGTACTTC.

A single count supports this clonotype. The chain couples TRBV11-2 to TRBJ2-3; weak D call: TRBD2 (7 bases). The CDR3 covers 16 residues. Trimming took off 5 bases at V and 5 bases at J, with 20 bases between the two ends. CDR1 is SGHAT and CDR2 is FQNNGV in the germline V gene. CDR3 sequence: CASSDIGGAGVDTQYF. CDR3 sequence (DNA): TGTGCCAGCAGCGATATTGGGGGGGCAGGGGTAGATACGCAGTATTTT.

This clonotype was seen many times. V is TRBV6-6 and J is TRBJ1-1, with D possibly TRBD1 on 6 matching bases. The CDR3 runs 11 residues. Germline V lookup: CDR1 MNHNY, CDR2 SVGAGI (reference sequence). The CDR3 DNA sequence: TGTGGGTCGAAGGGGGGGACTGAAGCTTTCTTT. It translates to CGSKGGTEAFF.

The J gene is TRBJ2-2, the V gene TRBV21-1; the table gives TRBD2 as D, unverified against the DNA. TRBV21-1 is listed as a pseudogene. CDR3 length: 17 amino acids. CDR3 in DNA: TGTGCCAGCAGTACTATTAGCGGGGGGGCAAGCACCGGGGAGCTGTTTTTT. It is translated as CASSTISGGASTGELFF.

The V gene is TRBV7-3, the J gene TRBJ2-2; TRBD1 agrees at 7 bases. Trimming removed 4 bases from V and 2 bases from J; junction bases left unmatched: 4. The CDR3 contains 15 residues. CDR1 is SGHTA and CDR2 is FQGTGA in the germline V gene. In DNA form, the CDR3 reads TGTGCCAGCAGCTCCCACAGGGGTAACACCGGGGAGCTGTTTTTT. Its protein is CASSSHRGNTGELFF. Filled out from reference TRBV7-3 and TRBJ2-2, the complete variable domain reads GAGVSQTPSNKVTEKGKYVELRCDPISGHTALYWYRQSLGQGPEFLIYFQGTGAADDSGLPNDRFFAVRPEGSVSTLKIQRTERGDSAVYLCASSSHRGNTGELFFGEGSRLTVL.

V usage is TRBV7-2 and J usage is TRBJ1-3; possible D gene TRBD1, 5 bases. This CDR3 is 16 amino acids long. In germline, CDR1 is SGHTA, CDR2 FQGNSA. Trimming pared 1 base from V and 7 bases from J, leaving 17 bases between. As DNA, the CDR3 is TGTGCCAGCAGCTTAGGCCCCCAGGGAATGAGTAACACCATATATTTT. This gives the protein CASSLGPQGMSNTIYF.

This clonotype has only a few counts. The V and J genes are TRBV5-1 and TRBJ2-1; D possibly matches TRBD1 or TRBD2 (6 bases each). CDR3 length: 16 amino acids. The germline V gene has CDR1 SGHRS and CDR2 YFSETQ. V lost 5 bases and J lost 8, with 23 bases in between. The CDR3, as DNA: TGCGCCAGCAGTCTCAATTTTGGGGGGCTTAGCGATGAGCAGTTCTTC. Amino acids: CASSLNFGGLSDEQFF.

This clonotype was seen at least ten times. The rearrangement links TRBV6-5 to TRBJ1-2; 9 bases match TRBD1. J lost 6 bases, V lost 0 bases, and 2 bases had no gene match. The CDR3 has 14 residues. The germline CDR1 and CDR2 sequences are MNHEY and SVGAGI. CDR3 in amino acids: CASSYSTGGDGYTF. The CDR3 nucleotides read TGTGCCAGCAGTTACTCGACAGGGGGGGATGGCTACACCTTC.

V gene TRBV6-6 combines with J gene TRBJ2-5, with 7 bases fitting TRBD1. This CDR3 has 13 amino acids. V lost 5 bases to trimming and J lost 4 bases; unmatched junction nucleotides: 4. Germline CDR1 MNHNY, CDR2 SVGAGI (reference sequence). The CDR3 region has the DNA TGTGCCAGCAGTCGTAGGGGGCCAGAGACCCAGTACTTC. Translated: CASSRRGPETQYF.

This clonotype has just a few counts. This chain uses TRBV5-5 with TRBJ2-5; 7 bases are a match to TRBD1. The V and J ends lost 5 bases and 0 bases, in that order; junction bases with no gene match: 4. CDR1 and CDR2 (germline): SGHKS, YYEKEE (reference sequence). The CDR3 spans 14 residues. The CDR3 region is CASSPTGYQETQYF. CDR3 DNA sequence: TGTGCCAGCAGTCCGACAGGGTACCAAGAGACCCAGTACTTC.

This clonotype was recorded at least ten times. This sequence joins TRBV29-1 and TRBJ2-1; D not resolved. This CDR3 has 15 amino acids. V lost 3 bases and J lost 1, with 13 bases in between. Germline CDR1 reads SQVTM; CDR2 reads ANQGSEA. The CDR3 bases are TGCAGCGTTGACCCGGACCTCGGTTCCTACAATGAGCAGTTCTTC. Translated: CSVDPDLGSYNEQFF.

Many counts were recorded for this clonotype. The chain uses TRBV20-1 and TRBJ2-7; D possibly uses TRBD1 or TRBD2 (5 bases each). CDR1 DFQATT and CDR2 SNEGSKA come from the germline V gene (reference sequence). The CDR3 totals 14 residues. With 4 bases removed from V and 3 bases from J, the gap between germline ends came to 16 bases. CDR3 protein: CSATDSLAYYEQYV. In nucleotides, the CDR3 is TGCAGTGCTACAGACAGCCTAGCTTACTACGAGCAGTACGTC.

This clonotype was seen a handful of times. The chain links TRBV5-5 to TRBJ1-1; no definite D call. CDR1 and CDR2 (germline): SGHKS, YYEKEE (reference sequence). Trimming shortened V by 6 bases and J by 5 bases, and 11 bases separated the two germline ends. The CDR3 runs to 12 residues. The CDR3 loop reads CASIPGGTEAFF. The CDR3 DNA reads as TGTGCCAGCATCCCAGGCGGGACTGAAGCTTTCTTT.

The table lists this clonotype with many counts. The chain recombines TRBV11-2 with TRBJ1-2, with 11 bases aligning to TRBD1. V trimming: 2 bases; J trimming: 1 base; junction bases outside the gene matches: 9. The V gene's germline CDR1 is SGHAT and CDR2 FQNNGV. The CDR3 has 18 amino acids. DNA of the CDR3: TGTGCCAGCAGCTTAAATGTAGGAGGGACAGGGGGTAACTATGGCTACACCTTC. The encoded protein is CASSLNVGGTGGNYGYTF.

The chain uses TRBV7-9 and TRBJ1-1; 7 positions match TRBD1. Germline CDR1 SEHNR, CDR2 FQNEAQ (reference sequence). The CDR3 is 14 residues long. J gave up 4 bases and V 2 bases, and 4 bases lay outside the gene matches. The CDR3, as DNA: TGTGCCAGCAGCTTAAAAGCAGGGGGCACTGAAGCTTTCTTT. Translated, it gives CASSLKAGGTEAFF.

This clonotype came up a few times. J is TRBJ2-5 and V is TRBV20-1; no clear D. The length of the CDR3 is 15 residues. CDR1 and CDR2 (germline): DFQATT, SNEGSKA (reference sequence). Trimming took 6 bases from V and 1 from J, leaving 18 bases between them. The CDR3 nucleotides read TGCAGTGCCTACTCCGAGGTTTCGGTCCAAGAGACCCAGTACTTC. Translating gives CSAYSEVSVQETQYF.

This clonotype was counted only a few times. The chain is built from TRBV7-3 and TRBJ2-7; 8 bases are a match to TRBD1. The CDR3 is 15 residues long. Germline CDR1 is SGHTA and CDR2 is FQGTGA. The junction had 4 bases not matched to a gene; V was cut back by 1 base and J by 2 bases. CDR3 protein: CASSLKTGEPYEQYF. CDR3 in DNA: TGTGCCAGCAGCTTAAAGACAGGGGAACCCTACGAGCAGTACTTC.

This clonotype was seen repeatedly, ten times or more. This chain connects TRBV20-1 to TRBJ2-5; D gene uncertain. V gave up 6 bases and J gave up 4 bases, with 9 bases separating them. Germline CDR1 reads DFQATT; CDR2 reads SNEGSKA (reference sequence). The CDR3 extends over 11 amino acids. The CDR3 sequence is CSAELVETQYF. The CDR3 coding sequence is TGCAGTGCCGAACTCGTAGAGACCCAGTACTTC.

To note about this clonotype: This clone may be a read error of a much larger clone one base away. The chain combines TRBV7-2 with TRBJ1-1; D is undetermined. The CDR3 contains 13 residues. Germline V gene lookup returns CDR1 SGHTA and CDR2 FQGNSA. As DNA, the CDR3 is TGTGACAGCAGTTACGCTAGAGACACTGAAGCTTTCTTT. The encoded protein is CDSSYARDTEAFF. The complete variable domain, with remaining parts taken from reference TRBV7-2 and TRBJ1-1, reads GAGVSQSPSNKVTEKGKDVELRCDPISGHTALYWYRQSLGQGLEFLIYFQGNSAPDKSGLPSDRFSAERTGGSVSTLTIQRTQQEDSAVYLCDSSYARDTEAFFGQGTRLTVV.

This clonotype has only a few counts. V and J are TRBV24-1 and TRBJ2-2; TRBD2 might be the D (5 bases). This CDR3 has 16 residues. Looked up from germline, CDR1 is KGHDR and CDR2 is SFDVKD. V gave up 1 base and J gave up 1 base, with 9 bases separating them. Here the CDR3 DNA reads TGTGCCACCAGTGATTTTCGCCGGGGGAACACCGGGGAGCTGTTTTTT. Translated, it gives CATSDFRRGNTGELFF.

There are a few counts of this clonotype. As DNA, the CDR3 is TGTGCCAGCAGTTCTCGTCGGGGGATACCAGGCAATCTTCAGTACTTC. Protein sequence: CASSSRRGIPGNLQYF. This chain links TRBV27 with TRBJ2-4, with D possibly matching TRBD2 (6 bases). The CDR3 runs 16 residues. Trimming left V 4 bases short and J 11 bases short, with 24 bases between. CDR1 and CDR2 from the germline V gene are MNHEY and SMNVEV (reference sequence).

In this sample, this clonotype turned up many times. The CDR3 loop reads CSALSGGPYNEQFF. The CDR3 bases are TGCAGTGCCCTTAGCGGGGGGCCCTACAATGAGCAGTTCTTC. The genes are TRBV20-1 and TRBJ2-1; TRBD2 matches at 10 bases. There are 14 residues in the CDR3. CDR1 is DFQATT, CDR2 SNEGSKA, per germline (reference sequence). With 6 bases clipped from V and 2 bases from J, the junction kept 4 bases outside the gene matches.

This clonotype was found a few times. This chain joins TRBV4-2 and TRBJ2-7; D unresolved. Germline values: CDR1 LGHNA, CDR2 YNFKEQ. This CDR3 is 17 amino acids long. V lost 2 bases to trimming and J lost 3 bases, with 20 bases between them. CDR3 DNA: TGTGCCAGCAGCCAATCCCGTAAAGAAGCCTTAAACTACGAGCAGTACTTC. Translation: CASSQSRKEALNYEQYF.

The table lists this clonotype with a few counts. The rearrangement joins TRBV6-5 to TRBJ1-2; TRBD1 aligns across 7 bases. V lost 8 bases, J lost 6 bases, and 9 bases stayed unmatched. This CDR3 region has 13 residues. Germline CDR1 MNHEY, CDR2 SVGAGI. The CDR3 DNA reads as TGTGCCAGCCATAAAGGGGGCGCGAATGGCTACACCTTC. Amino acid sequence: CASHKGGANGYTF.